The 10 T cell receptor beta chains below come from one sample, sequenced in a study of cytomegalovirus exposure and HLA in healthy donors. The PCR was carried out with 60 Vbeta primers and 13 Jbeta primers. Generated by immunoSEQ multiplex PCR, the TCRdb table keeps only in-frame clones and is missing some. The repertoire holds 160,000 or so clones, with roughly three quarters as singletons. Sequencing was carried out using PBMCs. These receptors all come from a woman aged 40 to 50 in good health and CMV-seropositive.

V gene TRBV30 combines with J gene TRBJ1-2, with 8 nucleotides matching TRBD1. With V trimmed by 4 bases and J by 4 bases, 5 bases remained unmatched. This CDR3 is built from 13 residues. Germline V gene sequence: CDR1 GTSNPN, CDR2 SVGIG (reference sequence). In DNA, the CDR3 is TGTGCCTGGATTCCCGGACAGGGCTATGGCTACACCTTC. Amino acids: CAWIPGQGYGYTF.

V is TRBV28 and J is TRBJ1-3; D is undetermined. The germline V and J ends were trimmed by 4 bases and 0 bases, with 13 bases remaining between them. CDR1 is MDHEN, CDR2 SYDVKM, per germline. The CDR3 is 16 residues long. CDR3 amino acids: CASSSPAGNSGNTIYF. For the CDR3, the DNA is TGTGCCAGCAGTTCTCCCGCGGGAAACTCTGGAAACACCATATATTTT.

A few counts support this clone. The rearrangement joins TRBV2 to TRBJ2-3, with D possibly TRBD2 on 6 matching bases. V lost 2 bases, J lost 0 bases, and 9 bases lay in between. The CDR3 extends over 15 amino acids. Germline V gives CDR1 SNHLY, CDR2 FYNNEI. The CDR3 loop reads CASSESTSSTDTQYF. The CDR3 DNA reads as TGTGCCAGCAGTGAATCGACTAGTAGCACAGATACGCAGTATTTT. Supplemented by reference TRBV2 and TRBJ2-3, the full variable domain reads EPEVTQTPSHQVTQMGQEVILRCVPISNHLYFYWYRQILGQKVEFLVSFYNNEISEKSEIFDDQFSVERPDGSNFTLKIRSTKLEDSAMYFCASSESTSSTDTQYFGPGTRLTVL.

Written as DNA, the CDR3 is TGTGCCAGCAGCTATTTAGCGGGTACAGATACGCAGTATTTT. As protein: CASSYLAGTDTQYF. The V gene is TRBV7-8, the J gene TRBJ2-3, with 7 nucleotides matching TRBD2. This CDR3 is built from 14 residues. Germline CDR1 is SGHVS and CDR2 is FQNEAQ. The J segment lost 3 bases and the V segment lost 4 bases, leaving 4 bases of the junction unmatched.

This chain joins TRBV9 and TRBJ2-6; 14 bases match TRBD2. The CDR3 spans 18 residues. Trimming cost V 3 bases and J 4 bases; bases outside gene matches: 6. CDR1 is SGDLS, CDR2 YYNGEE, per germline. The CDR3 region is CASSARLAGGSGANVLTF. CDR3 bases: TGTGCCAGCAGCGCACGACTAGCGGGGGGGAGCGGGGCCAACGTCCTGACTTTC.

This CDR3 is CSVEVKDRGRLFVDTGELFF. As DNA, the CDR3 is TGCAGCGTTGAAGTCAAGGACAGGGGGCGTCTGTTTGTCGACACCGGGGAGCTGTTTTTT. The J gene is TRBJ2-2, the V gene TRBV29-1; 11 bases map to TRBD1. J gave up 3 bases and V 1 base, and 16 bases lay outside the gene matches. CDR3 length equals 20 residues. Germline V gene data show CDR1 as SQVTM and CDR2 as ANQGSEA.

J is TRBJ1-5 and V is TRBV2; D unresolved. Germline assignment: CDR1 SNHLY and CDR2 FYNNEI. The CDR3 sequence is 15 residues long. The V end was cut by 4 bases, the J end by 0 bases, with 10 bases between. As DNA, the CDR3 is TGTGCCAGCAGTGTCTCCGGGAATAGCAATCAGCCCCAGCATTTT. The encoded protein is CASSVSGNSNQPQHF.

CDR3 in amino acids: CASSSTDSYYQPQHF. CDR3 bases: TGTGCCAGCAGCTCAACGGACAGTTACTATCAGCCCCAGCATTTT. This chain joins TRBV9 and TRBJ1-5; TRBD1 is a possible D gene (6 bases). There are 15 residues in the CDR3. Trimming pared 4 bases from V and 5 bases from J, leaving 16 bases between. Germline V gene data show CDR1 as SGDLS and CDR2 as YYNGEE.

The chain is built from TRBV20-1 and TRBJ1-1; no clear D. This CDR3 comprises 11 residues. Germline V gene lookup returns CDR1 DFQATT and CDR2 SNEGSKA (reference sequence). The CDR3 is CSPSRNTEAFF. The CDR3 nucleotides are TGCAGCCCGTCGAGGAACACTGAAGCTTTCTTT.

The V call is TRBV27, the J call TRBJ2-1; 10 bases fit TRBD2. This CDR3 is 17 amino acids long. The germline gives CDR1 MNHEY, CDR2 SMNVEV (reference sequence). J lost 7 bases, V lost 6 bases, and 15 bases had no gene match. CDR3 residues: CASSKAPTGLARNEQFF. The CDR3 bases are TGTGCCAGCAGCAAAGCCCCGACGGGACTAGCGAGGAATGAGCAGTTCTTC.